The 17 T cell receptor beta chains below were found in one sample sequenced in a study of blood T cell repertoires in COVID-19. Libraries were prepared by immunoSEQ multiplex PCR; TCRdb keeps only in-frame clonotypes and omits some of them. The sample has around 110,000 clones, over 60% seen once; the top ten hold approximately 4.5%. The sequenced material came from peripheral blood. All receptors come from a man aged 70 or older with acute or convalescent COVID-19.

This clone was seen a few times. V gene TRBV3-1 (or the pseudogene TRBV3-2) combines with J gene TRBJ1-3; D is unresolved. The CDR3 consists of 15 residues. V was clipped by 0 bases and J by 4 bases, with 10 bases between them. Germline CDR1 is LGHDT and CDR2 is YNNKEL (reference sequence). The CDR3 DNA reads TGTGCCAGCAGCCAAGACCAGGTTTCGGGAAACACCATATATTTT. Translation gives CASSQDQVSGNTIYF.

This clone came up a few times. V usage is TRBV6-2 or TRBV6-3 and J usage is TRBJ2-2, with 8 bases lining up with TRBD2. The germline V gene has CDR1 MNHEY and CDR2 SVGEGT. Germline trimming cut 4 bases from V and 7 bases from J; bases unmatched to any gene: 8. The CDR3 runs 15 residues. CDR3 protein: CASSSRGGPGGELFF. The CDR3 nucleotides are TGTGCCAGCAGTTCCCGGGGGGGCCCTGGCGGGGAGCTGTTTTTT.

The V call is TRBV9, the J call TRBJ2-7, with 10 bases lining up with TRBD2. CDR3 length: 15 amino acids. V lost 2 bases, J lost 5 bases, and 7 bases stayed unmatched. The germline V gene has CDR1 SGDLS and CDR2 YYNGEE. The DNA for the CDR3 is TGTGCCAGCAGCGTCAGCGGGGGGGCCTGGAACGAGCAGTACTTC. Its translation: CASSVSGGAWNEQYF.

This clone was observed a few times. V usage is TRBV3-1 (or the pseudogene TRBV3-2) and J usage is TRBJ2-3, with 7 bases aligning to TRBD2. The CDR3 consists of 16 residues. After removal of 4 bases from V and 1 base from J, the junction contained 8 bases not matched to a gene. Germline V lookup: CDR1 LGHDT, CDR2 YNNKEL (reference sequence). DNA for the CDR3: TGTGCCAGCAGCCCACGACTAGCTGTCGGCACAGATACGCAGTATTTT. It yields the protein CASSPRLAVGTDTQYF.

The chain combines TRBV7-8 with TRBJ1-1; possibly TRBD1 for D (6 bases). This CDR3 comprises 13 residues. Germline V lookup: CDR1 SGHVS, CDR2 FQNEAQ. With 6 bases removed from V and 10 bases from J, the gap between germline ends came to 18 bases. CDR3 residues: CASSTRTVAVAFF. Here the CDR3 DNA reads TGTGCCAGCAGTACTCGGACAGTCGCCGTAGCTTTCTTT.

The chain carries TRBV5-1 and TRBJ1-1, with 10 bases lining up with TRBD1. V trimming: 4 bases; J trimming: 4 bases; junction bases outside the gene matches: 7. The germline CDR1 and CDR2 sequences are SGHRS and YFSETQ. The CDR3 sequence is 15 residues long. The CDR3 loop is CASSHSGDRGTEAFF. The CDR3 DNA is TGCGCCAGCAGCCACTCAGGGGACAGGGGCACTGAAGCTTTCTTT. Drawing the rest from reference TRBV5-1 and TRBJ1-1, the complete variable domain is KAGVTQTPRYLIKTRGQQVTLSCSPISGHRSVSWYQQTPGQGLQFLFEYFSETQRNKGNFPGRFSGRQFSNSRSEMNVSTLELGDSALYLCASSHSGDRGTEAFFGQGTRLTVV.

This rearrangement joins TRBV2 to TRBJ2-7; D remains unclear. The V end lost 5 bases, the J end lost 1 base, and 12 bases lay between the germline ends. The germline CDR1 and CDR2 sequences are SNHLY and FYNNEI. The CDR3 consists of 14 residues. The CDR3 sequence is CASSQYQDSYEQYF. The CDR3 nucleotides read TGTGCCAGCAGTCAGTATCAGGATTCCTACGAGCAGTACTTC.

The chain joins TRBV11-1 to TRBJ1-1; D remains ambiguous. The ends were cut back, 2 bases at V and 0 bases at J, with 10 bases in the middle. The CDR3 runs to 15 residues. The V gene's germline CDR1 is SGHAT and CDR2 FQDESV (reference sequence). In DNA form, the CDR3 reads TGTGCCAGCAGCTTATTAGGAGGAGTGAACACTGAAGCTTTCTTT. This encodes CASSLLGGVNTEAFF.

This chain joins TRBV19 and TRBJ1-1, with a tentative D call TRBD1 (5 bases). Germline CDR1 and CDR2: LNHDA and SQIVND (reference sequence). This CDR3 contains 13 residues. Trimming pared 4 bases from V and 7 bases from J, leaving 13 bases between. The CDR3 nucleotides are TGTGCCAGTAGTAGACAGCCACCTGATGAAGCTTTCTTT. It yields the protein CASSRQPPDEAFF.

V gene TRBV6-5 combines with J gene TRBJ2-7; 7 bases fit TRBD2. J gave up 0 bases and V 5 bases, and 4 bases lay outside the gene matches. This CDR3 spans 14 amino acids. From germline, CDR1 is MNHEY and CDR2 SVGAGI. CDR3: CASSPGEGSYEQYF. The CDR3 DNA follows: TGTGCCAGCAGTCCCGGGGAGGGCTCCTACGAGCAGTACTTC.

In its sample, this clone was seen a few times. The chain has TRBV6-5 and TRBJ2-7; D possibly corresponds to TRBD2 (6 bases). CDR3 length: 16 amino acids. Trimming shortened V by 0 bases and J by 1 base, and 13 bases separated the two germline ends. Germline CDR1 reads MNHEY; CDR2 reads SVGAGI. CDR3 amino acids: CASSYSSAGQSYEQYF. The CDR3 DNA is TGTGCCAGCAGTTACTCGAGCGCGGGGCAATCCTACGAGCAGTACTTC.

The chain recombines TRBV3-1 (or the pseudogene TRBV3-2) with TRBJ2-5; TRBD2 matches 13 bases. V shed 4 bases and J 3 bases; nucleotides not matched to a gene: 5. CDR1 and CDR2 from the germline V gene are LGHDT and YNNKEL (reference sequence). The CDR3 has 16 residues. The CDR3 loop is CASSRPGLAGKETQYF. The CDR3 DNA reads TGTGCCAGCAGCCGACCGGGACTAGCGGGGAAAGAGACCCAGTACTTC.

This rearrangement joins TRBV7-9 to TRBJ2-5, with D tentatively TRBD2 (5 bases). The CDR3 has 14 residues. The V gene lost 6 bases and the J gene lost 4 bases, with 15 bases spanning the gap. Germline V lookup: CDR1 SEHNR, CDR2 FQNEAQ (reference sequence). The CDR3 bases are TGTGCCAGCAGGAGAACAACCGAGGGAGAGACCCAGTACTTC. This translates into CASRRTTEGETQYF.

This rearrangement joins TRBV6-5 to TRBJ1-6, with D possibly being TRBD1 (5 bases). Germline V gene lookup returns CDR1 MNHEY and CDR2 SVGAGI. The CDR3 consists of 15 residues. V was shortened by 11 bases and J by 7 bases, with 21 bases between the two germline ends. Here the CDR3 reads CAAIRGGISNSPLHF. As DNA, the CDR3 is TGTGCCGCCATAAGGGGAGGGATTAGCAATTCACCCCTCCACTTT.

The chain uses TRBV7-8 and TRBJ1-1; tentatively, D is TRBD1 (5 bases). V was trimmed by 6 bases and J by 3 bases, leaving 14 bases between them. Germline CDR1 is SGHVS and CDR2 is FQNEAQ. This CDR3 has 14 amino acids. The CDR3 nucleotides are TGTGCCAGCAGTCTAACTGACAGCTACACTGAAGCTTTCTTT. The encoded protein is CASSLTDSYTEAFF.

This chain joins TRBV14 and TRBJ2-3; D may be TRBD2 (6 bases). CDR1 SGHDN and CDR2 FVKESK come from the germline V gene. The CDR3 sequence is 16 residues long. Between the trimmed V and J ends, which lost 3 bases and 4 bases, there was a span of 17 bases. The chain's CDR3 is CASSQDPGGGADTQYF. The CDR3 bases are TGTGCCAGCAGCCAGGACCCCGGGGGAGGAGCAGATACGCAGTATTTT.

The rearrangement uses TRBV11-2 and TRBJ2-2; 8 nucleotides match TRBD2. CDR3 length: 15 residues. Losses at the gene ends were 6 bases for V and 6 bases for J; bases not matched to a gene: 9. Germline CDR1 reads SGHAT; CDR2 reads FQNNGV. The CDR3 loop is CASSYGGAVPGELFF. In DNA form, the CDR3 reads TGTGCCAGCAGTTACGGGGGGGCCGTTCCCGGGGAGCTGTTTTTT.